This T cell receptor beta chain was identified during a study of T cell responses to AZD1222 COVID-19 vaccine (dated by TCRdb to the early 2020s). Turning to the overall study: AZD1222 recipients with second doses at about 4 weeks or about 12 weeks were pooled, because spike-specific TCR depth and breadth did not differ between schedules. Trial participants were enrolled by age into 18-55, 56-69 and 70-plus year subgroups, with about 150, 27 and 61 TCR-sequenced participants respectively. A total of approximately 250 trial participants underwent TCR sequencing, of whom approximately 200 had received two doses of AZD1222 and about 26 had received two doses of the MenACWY control vaccine.

Here is what the overall study found, with its caveats: Participants were mostly white British, with more females than males. The authors suggested clonal diversity may have been underestimated. After two AZD1222 doses, both the breadth and the depth of spike-specific TCRs were significantly higher than at day 0 and than in MenACWY recipients. Conclusions about previously exposed vaccinees are limited because only 6 or 7 AZD1222 recipients were SARS-CoV-2 seropositive at baseline. Nearly half of unique spike-specific TCRs reportedly recognized epitopes outside regions mutated in the B.1.351 and B.1.1.7 variants. Because no day 14 peak-response samples were available, repertoires were characterized only after the peak T cell response. In the small 56-69-year group, the increase in depth fell short of significance, most likely because of low power. Vaccine-associated CD4 TCRs spanned the whole spike protein, with dominant responses in regions 160-218 and 743-854.

With respect to this clone: No antigen is known for it. There are no base qualities to consult, and no much larger clone falls within one base.

What the time point label conveys for this sample: baseline before first vaccination. Vaccinee samples came from UK trials COV001 and COV002, including a single-blind randomized controlled phase 2/3 trial of AZD1222 (ChAdOx1 nCoV-19) in healthy adults. For TCRbeta chain sequencing, PBMC samples from trial participants were taken at day 0 and at day 28 after the second dose. The CDR3 regions of human TCRbeta chains were subjected to immunosequencing. The published analysis was carried out like this. Repertoire TCRs were matched against a reference library of SARS-CoV-2-specific TCRs generated with the MIRA antigen-specificity platform. Breadth was defined as the fraction of unique TCRs that were SARS-CoV-2-associated, and depth was defined as the fraction of total T cells that were SARS-CoV-2-associated. Using the MIRA data, each spike-specific TCR was mapped to the spike region that the TCR reacts to and placed in a CD4 or CD8 class. Log10-transformed breadth and depth values were compared by one-way ANOVA with Sidak's multiple comparisons tests. Not all clones reach the TCRdb copy of this immuneACCESS table, which keeps in-frame sequences only. Checked studies attribute under half of the gap to unresolved V genes and leave the rest unexplained. The D gene and trimming were derived from the DNA, and the V and J assignments and clone size from that table. Within this sample are about 140,000 clones, with 89% of them counted one time only. The ten largest clones add up to 4.7% of the sample.

CDR1 and CDR2, per the germline V gene (reference sequence), are SGHNT and YYREEE. From its cysteine to its phenylalanine, the CDR3 spans 16 amino acids. Solely the CDR3 DNA is kept, with 48 bases framed from the first base. A distance of 10 bases separates the germline ends of V and J, which lose 0 bases and 1 base respectively. The sample here was peripheral blood, taken on day 0 of AZD1222 vaccination. Recombination connected TRBV5-4 to TRBJ2-2, with the D gene call left open. This sequence was found in an adult in good health. The CDR3 corresponds to CASSLAPGQNTGELFF. The DNA sequence is given as TGTGCCAGCAGCTTGGCCCCCGGGCAGAACACCGGGGAGCTGTTTTTT. With the portions outside the CDR3 filled from the reference TRBV5-4 and TRBJ2-2 genes, the complete variable region becomes ETGVTQSPTHLIKTRGQQVTLRCSSQSGHNTVSWYQQALGQGPQFIFQYYREEENGRGNFPPRFSGLQFPNYSSELNVNALELDDSALYLCASSLAPGQNTGELFFGEGSRLTVL.